Presented here are 16 T cell receptor beta chains from one specimen sequenced in a study of neurological immune-mediated disorders. TCRdb reprocessed the 5' RACE reads via MiXCR and lists one record per CDR3 protein. This sample has tens of thousands of distinct CDR3 sequences, with over 6% found just once. The sequenced sample consisted of CD4+ T cells from blood. The source of these receptors is a woman between 35 and 50 years old in good health.

This clonotype was seen once. A much larger clone sits a single nucleotide away, making a read error possible. The chain recombines TRBV6-2 or TRBV6-3 with TRBJ2-3; D remains ambiguous. Germline V gene sequence: CDR1 MNHEY, CDR2 SVGEGT. The CDR3 loop spans 11 amino acids. The chain's CDR3 is CDSSRKDTQYF. CDR3 DNA: TGTGACAGCAGTCGGAAAGATACGCAGTATTTT.

In its sample, this clonotype was seen a few times. V is TRBV28 and J is TRBJ2-7; TRBD1 agrees at 9 bases. Looked up from germline, CDR1 is MDHEN and CDR2 is SYDVKM. The junction had 8 bases not matched to a gene; V was cut back by 7 bases and J by 4 bases. This CDR3 contains 14 residues. The CDR3 DNA is TGTGCCAGCACCTCTAGCGGACAGGGGTACGAGCAGTACTTC. This gives the protein CASTSSGQGYEQYF.

In its sample, this clonotype was seen many times. The V and J genes are TRBV15 and TRBJ1-1; D remains ambiguous. Between the trimmed V and J ends, which lost 0 bases and 4 bases, there was a span of 6 bases. This CDR3 has 13 residues. Germline CDR1 LNHNV, CDR2 YYDKDF (reference sequence). CDR3 in amino acids: CATSRDGLTEAFF. The CDR3 coding sequence is TGTGCCACCAGCAGAGATGGCCTCACTGAAGCTTTCTTT.

This clonotype was detected many times. The V gene is TRBV5-1, the J gene TRBJ1-2; perhaps TRBD1 as D (5 bases). The CDR3 contains 13 residues. V shed 4 bases and J shed 4 bases, with 11 bases lying between them. In germline, CDR1 is SGHRS, CDR2 YFSETQ. CDR3 sequence (DNA): TGCGCCAGCAGCGGCGGGACGGTCTATGGCTACACCTTC. Its protein product is CASSGGTVYGYTF.

This clonotype was seen ten or more times. CDR3 DNA sequence: TGTGCCAGCAGCACCCTCTGGACAGGGTCCGGAAACACCATATATTTT. Encoded protein: CASSTLWTGSGNTIYF. The chain links TRBV7-9 to TRBJ1-3; TRBD1 agrees at 8 bases. The CDR3 is 16 amino acids. The trim removed 5 bases at V and 4 bases at J, leaving 10 bases unmatched. Germline V gene data show CDR1 as SEHNR and CDR2 as FQNEAQ (reference sequence).

This clonotype was found many times. V and J are TRBV20-1 and TRBJ2-1; 7 bases match TRBD2. The CDR3 runs to 14 residues. The trim removed 6 bases at V and 5 bases at J, leaving 10 bases unmatched. Germline V gives CDR1 DFQATT, CDR2 SNEGSKA (reference sequence). The CDR3 DNA reads as TGCAGTGCCCGGAGACTAGCAGCCGACAATGAGCAGTTCTTC. It encodes CSARRLAADNEQFF.

The sample holds many counts of this clonotype. The chain links TRBV28 to TRBJ1-1; D uncertain. Deletions cut 6 bases from V and 0 bases from J, with 17 bases between. CDR3 size: 16 residues. Germline V gives CDR1 MDHEN, CDR2 SYDVKM. The CDR3 region is CASSPGSLGMNTEAFF. CDR3 sequence (DNA): TGTGCCAGCAGCCCCGGGTCACTAGGAATGAACACTGAAGCTTTCTTT.

This clonotype was picked up many times. The chain recombines TRBV5-6 with TRBJ1-6; TRBD1 matches at 8 bases. V dropped 3 bases and J dropped 10; count of bases not matched to a gene: 6. The CDR3 runs 14 residues. CDR1 and CDR2 (germline): SGHDT, YYEEEE. CDR3 residues: CASSSGTGGSPLHF. In DNA, the CDR3 is TGTGCCAGCAGCTCCGGGACAGGTGGCTCACCCCTCCACTTT.

This clonotype was detected ten times or more. V is TRBV5-1 and J is TRBJ2-3, with D uncertain. The CDR3 runs 14 residues. CDR1 SGHRS and CDR2 YFSETQ come from the germline V gene. Trimming left V 0 bases short and J 2 bases short, with 7 bases between. The CDR3, as DNA: TGCGCCAGCAGCTTGGACAGAGCCACAGATACGCAGTATTTT. It codes for CASSLDRATDTQYF.

Many counts were recorded for this clonotype. J is TRBJ2-5 and V is TRBV7-9; D is ambiguous. The CDR3 has 14 residues. The V end was cut by 5 bases, the J end by 3 bases, with 13 bases between. CDR1 is SEHNR and CDR2 is FQNEAQ in the germline V gene (reference sequence). The CDR3 loop reads CASSPLAKEETQYF. CDR3 bases: TGTGCCAGCAGCCCCCTCGCTAAGGAAGAGACCCAGTACTTC.

Ten or more counts support this clonotype. The chain combines TRBV20-1 with TRBJ2-3; D is possibly TRBD1 (5 bases). V was trimmed by 6 bases and J by 10 bases, leaving 17 bases between them. CDR3 length equals 12 residues. The germline V gene encodes CDR1 DFQATT and CDR2 SNEGSKA (reference sequence). CDR3 coding DNA: TGCAGTGCAACTGCGGACACCGGGCCGCAGTATTTT. This sequence encodes CSATADTGPQYF.

This clonotype was seen at least ten times. The rearrangement joins TRBV10-3 to TRBJ2-5; unclear D gene. The CDR3 spans 12 residues. Per germline, CDR1 ENHRY and CDR2 SYGVKD. Between the trimmed V and J ends, which lost 0 bases and 5 bases, there was a span of 4 bases. The CDR3 region is CAISESWETQYF. DNA of the CDR3: TGTGCCATCAGTGAGTCGTGGGAGACCCAGTACTTC.

Only a few counts were recorded for this clonotype. The chain carries TRBV6-4 and TRBJ2-5; 8 bases align to TRBD2. Trimming at V came to 4 bases and at J to 3 bases, leaving 4 bases not matched to a gene. The CDR3 length is 14 residues. In germline, CDR1 is MRHNA, CDR2 SNTAGT. The CDR3 is CASSGLACKETQYF. The CDR3 DNA reads TGTGCCAGCAGTGGACTAGCGTGTAAAGAGACCCAGTACTTC.

This chain uses TRBV28 with TRBJ1-5, with 8 bases lining up with TRBD1. Germline CDR1 and CDR2: MDHEN and SYDVKM. This CDR3 contains 17 residues. Trimming cost V 6 bases and J 3 bases; bases outside gene matches: 13. The CDR3 DNA reads TGTGCCAGCAGCCTTACCTTGGGGACAGGATACAATCAGCCCCAGCATTTT. Protein sequence: CASSLTLGTGYNQPQHF.

This clonotype was counted many times. This rearrangement joins TRBV2 to TRBJ2-3; 9 positions match TRBD2. Trimming removed 8 bases from V and 8 bases from J; junction bases left unmatched: 11. Per the germline V gene, CDR1 is SNHLY and CDR2 is FYNNEI. This CDR3 has 14 amino acids. The CDR3 DNA reads as TGTGCCAGCTTGACGGGAGGACTAGCGAGTACGCAGTATTTT. It specifies CASLTGGLASTQYF. The full variable domain, rest sourced from reference TRBV2 and TRBJ2-3, is EPEVTQTPSHQVTQMGQEVILRCVPISNHLYFYWYRQILGQKVEFLVSFYNNEISEKSEIFDDQFSVERPDGSNFTLKIRSTKLEDSAMYFCASLTGGLASTQYFGPGTRLTVL.

This clonotype was detected ten times or more. The chain has TRBV7-2 and TRBJ2-7, with TRBD2 matching 8 bases. The length of the CDR3 is 15 residues. V shed 6 bases, J shed 5 bases, and the junction held 12 bases outside the gene matches. Germline loops: CDR1 SGHTA, CDR2 FQGNSA. CDR3 bases: TGTGCCAGCAGTCGGGAGGCGGGAGGTCGGAACGAGCAGTACTTC. Its protein is CASSREAGGRNEQYF.